The 18 T cell receptor beta chains reported below all come from one sample, sequenced in a study of CD8 T cells in Susac syndrome. RNA in amounts of roughly 0.5 to 1 ug was reverse transcribed with random hexamers. TCRdb re-analysed the immunoSEQ multiplex PCR reads in MiXCR, keeping a single row per CDR3 protein. The table includes roughly 250,000 distinct CDR3 sequences, less than 96% detected once. What was sequenced was CD4+ T cells from PBMCs. These receptor sequences come from a human donor with Susac syndrome.

V gene TRBV29-1 combines with J gene TRBJ2-7; D not resolved. The CDR3 is 9 residues long. The V end was cut by 7 bases, the J end by 9 bases, with 10 bases between. CDR1 is SQVTM, CDR2 ANQGSEA, per germline. CDR3 DNA: TGCAGCGGAAAAAAATTGCAGTACTTC. Its translation is CSGKKLQYF.

The chain joins TRBV30 to TRBJ1-2; TRBD1 is a possible D gene (5 bases). Germline CDR1 is GTSNPN and CDR2 is SVGIG (reference sequence). With 7 bases removed from V and 6 bases from J, the gap between germline ends came to 24 bases. The CDR3 loop spans 15 amino acids. The CDR3 is CASPDDSGGVDGYTF. The CDR3 DNA reads TGTGCCTCACCCGACGACTCTGGGGGAGTAGATGGCTACACCTTC.

The chain links TRBV20-1 to TRBJ1-2; D is uncertain. CDR3 length equals 12 residues. With 1 base removed from V and 8 bases from J, the gap between germline ends came to 11 bases. CDR1 DFQATT and CDR2 SNEGSKA come from the germline V gene (reference sequence). CDR3 in amino acids: CSARVSAAGYTF. The CDR3 nucleotides are TGCAGTGCTAGAGTTTCCGCGGCCGGCTACACCTTC.

Note on this clonotype: Germline and junction disagree at one end, which may indicate a read error. The chain joins TRBV7-7 to TRBJ1-4; no clear D gene. Germline CDR1 reads SSHAT; CDR2 reads FNYEAQ (reference sequence). CDR3 length: 14 amino acids. The CDR3 region is CASSPQSNNEKLFF. The CDR3 coding sequence is TGTGCTAGCAGCCCTCAGTCTAATAATGAAAAACTGTTTTTT.

The chain joins TRBV23-1 to TRBJ2-1; 11 bases line up with TRBD2. TRBV23-1 is flagged as an ORF with uncertain function. CDR3 length: 17 amino acids. After removal of 7 bases from V and 14 bases from J, the junction contained 22 bases not matched to a gene. In DNA form, the CDR3 reads TGCGCCAGCAATCACCCCGGGGGACTAGCGGCTCTCACAGGGGAGTTCTTC. Translation gives CASNHPGGLAALTGEFF.

The gene calls are TRBV20-1 and TRBJ2-1, with TRBD2 identical over 10 bases. This CDR3 is built from 14 residues. Germline CDR1 reads DFQATT; CDR2 reads SNEGSKA (reference sequence). V lost 6 bases and J lost 10; bases outside the gene matches: 12. CDR3 loop: CSAPVSGRTTEQFF. Here the CDR3 DNA reads TGCAGTGCCCCCGTTAGCGGGAGGACTACAGAGCAGTTCTTC.

The chain uses TRBV14 and TRBJ2-5; D is unclear. Between the trimmed V and J ends, which lost 1 base and 2 bases, there was a span of 11 bases. CDR1 and CDR2 (germline): SGHDN, FVKESK. This CDR3 is built from 15 residues. CDR3 residues: CASSQVFARQETQYF. For the CDR3, the DNA is TGTGCCAGCAGCCAAGTTTTCGCGCGGCAAGAGACCCAGTACTTC.

This clonotype has just a few counts. V is TRBV30 and J is TRBJ1-5; D remains ambiguous. CDR1 and CDR2 (germline): GTSNPN, SVGIG (reference sequence). CDR3 size: 13 residues. V lost 2 bases and J 0 bases, leaving 5 bases between the germline ends. The CDR3 DNA sequence: TGTGCCTGGAGTTCTGATAGCAATCAGCCCCAGCATTTT. Translation gives CAWSSDSNQPQHF.

V gene TRBV7-3 combines with J gene TRBJ2-7; TRBD2 aligns across 9 bases. This CDR3 is 16 amino acids long. The germline V gene has CDR1 SGHTA and CDR2 FQGTGA. V lost 5 bases, J lost 4 bases, and 12 bases stayed unmatched. In DNA, the CDR3 is TGTGCCAGCAGCCCCCGCGGAGCGGGAGGTGGTTACGAGCAGTACTTC. This translates into CASSPRGAGGGYEQYF.

The V gene is TRBV13, the J gene TRBJ2-7, with TRBD2 as a possible D gene (6 bases). The CDR3 contains 14 residues. Per the germline V gene, CDR1 is PRHDT and CDR2 is FYEKMQ (reference sequence). The V and J ends lost 6 bases and 4 bases respectively, with 16 bases between them. CDR3 bases: TGTGCCAGCAGGACTGCGGGGAGAGGGTACGAGCAGTACTTC. It codes for CASRTAGRGYEQYF.

This clonotype was counted a single time. This rearrangement joins TRBV5-1 to TRBJ2-2; 7 bases fit TRBD2. From germline, CDR1 is SGHRS and CDR2 YFSETQ. The CDR3 spans 17 residues. The trim removed 0 bases at V and 2 bases at J, leaving 7 bases unmatched. The DNA of the CDR3 is TGCGCCAGCAGCTTGGCCCTGGCTAGCGGCAACACCGGGGAGCTGTTTTTT. Its protein is CASSLALASGNTGELFF.

The rearrangement links TRBV30 to TRBJ1-2; the D gene is possibly TRBD1 (5 bases). Germline values: CDR1 GTSNPN, CDR2 SVGIG (reference sequence). V was trimmed by 3 bases and J by 5 bases, leaving 13 bases between them. This CDR3 contains 13 residues. CDR3 in DNA: TGTGCCTGGAGCCGTGGGGCTGGTTATGGCTACACCTTC. Protein: CAWSRGAGYGYTF.

The chain couples TRBV20-1 to TRBJ2-7; the match to TRBD2 covers 13 bases. In germline, CDR1 is DFQATT, CDR2 SNEGSKA (reference sequence). V lost 3 bases, J lost 5 bases, and 4 bases stayed unmatched. The CDR3 has 14 residues. CDR3 sequence (DNA): TGCAGTGCTAGCCGGACTAGCGGGGGCAACGAGCAGTACTTC. Its protein product is CSASRTSGGNEQYF.

The rearrangement joins TRBV28 to TRBJ1-5, with a weak D call TRBD1 (5 bases). Per germline, CDR1 MDHEN and CDR2 SYDVKM. CDR3 size: 16 residues. V dropped 7 bases and J dropped 1 base, with 17 bases sitting between them. The CDR3 DNA sequence: TGTGCCAGCACTCTCTCAGGGCGGTGGAGCAATCAGCCCCAGCATTTT. This gives the protein CASTLSGRWSNQPQHF.

This clonotype has a handful of counts. The J gene is TRBJ1-1, the V gene TRBV20-1, with 7 bases aligning to TRBD1. Looked up from germline, CDR1 is DFQATT and CDR2 is SNEGSKA (reference sequence). Trimming at V came to 6 bases and at J to 2 bases, leaving 6 bases not matched to a gene. CDR3 length: 13 residues. CDR3 protein: CSARQGVNTEAFF. CDR3 in DNA: TGCAGTGCCAGACAGGGTGTTAACACTGAAGCTTTCTTT.

The count of this clonotype is one. The chain joins TRBV20-1 to TRBJ2-5; the D gene is possibly TRBD1 (6 bases). Germline values: CDR1 DFQATT, CDR2 SNEGSKA (reference sequence). The length of the CDR3 is 14 residues. Trimming stripped 8 bases from V and 3 bases from J, with 19 bases between. This CDR3 reads CSYNSGTSEETQYF. The CDR3 DNA reads TGCAGTTATAACTCCGGGACAAGTGAAGAGACCCAGTACTTC.

The chain has TRBV5-1 and TRBJ2-1, with D possibly being TRBD2 (6 bases). The CDR3 spans 15 residues. V shed 1 base and J shed 7 bases, with 15 bases lying between them. CDR1 is SGHRS, CDR2 YFSETQ, per germline. The CDR3, as DNA: TGCGCCAGCAGCTTGACGCGGGACTGGTTAAATGAGCAGTTCTTC. It translates to CASSLTRDWLNEQFF.

The chain recombines TRBV20-1 with TRBJ1-2; D unclear. V lost 5 bases and J 2 bases, leaving 12 bases between the germline ends. CDR1 and CDR2 from the germline V gene are DFQATT and SNEGSKA (reference sequence). The CDR3 loop spans 13 amino acids. The CDR3 is CSARSPGNYGYTF. DNA for the CDR3: TGCAGTGCTCGGAGTCCGGGAAACTATGGCTACACCTTC.